This T cell receptor beta chain was profiled in a study of control samples from healthy donors and cancer patients. The germline V gene has CDR1 SNHLY and CDR2 FYNNEI. The CDR3 totals 15 residues. Trimming took off 3 bases at V and 2 bases at J, with 13 bases between the two ends. Profiled with immunoSEQ multiplex PCR; TCRdb holds only in-frame clones, not every one. The data show around 100,000 clones, approximately 86% seen once. The genes are TRBV2 and TRBJ1-2; no clear D gene. Source material: blood. The TCR comes from a young man in good health. This chain's CDR3 is CASSDKGSLNYGYTF. The CDR3, as DNA: TGTGCCAGCAGTGATAAAGGGTCTCTCAACTATGGCTACACCTTC.